This paragraph reports one T cell receptor beta chain. Unique molecular identifiers had been added to the TCR beta cDNA libraries. Each batch of about 1 to 11 million T cells produced 500,000 to 550,000 cDNA molecules. TCRdb reanalysed the PCR reads using MiXCR and keeps one entry per CDR3 protein. This table has around 700,000 distinct CDR3 sequences, approximately 59% appearing once. These data originate in a study of post-analysis software for immune sequencing data. Overall study context: There were relapsing-remitting, secondary progressive and progressive-relapsing multiple sclerosis among the disease courses included.

The sequenced sample was blood. The receptor was derived from a girl aged 2 to 9 with multiple sclerosis.

The CDR3 DNA follows: TGTGCCAGCAGCGTGATCCCCATAGGGGCCAGACTTAACTATGGCTACACCTTC. This translates into CASSVIPIGARLNYGYTF. This chain connects TRBV9 to TRBJ1-2, with a possible D match to TRBD1 (5 bases). Trimming cost V 2 bases and J 1 base, with 21 bases left between them. The CDR3 is 18 residues long. Germline CDR1 reads SGDLS; CDR2 reads YYNGEE.